One and the same sample provided the 22 T cell receptor beta chains below, sequenced in a study of neoadjuvant nivolumab and ipilimumab in lung cancer (dated by TCRdb to the early 2020s). The meaning of the sample's time point label: at surgical resection after neoadjuvant nivolumab +/- ipilimumab. The protocol used for the library was the immunoSEQ multiplex PCR assay. Imported from immuneACCESS, the table was reduced by TCRdb to in-frame sequences with V and J called. These copies leave out some clones; in studies compared against another copy, an unresolved V gene accounts for under half, and the cause of the remainder is not known. The sample yields roughly 20,000 clones; 79% were counted once. The biggest ten clones account for about 8.1% of the sample. The sequences come from tumor tissue, collected after neoadjuvant nivolumab, alone or with ipilimumab, at or shortly before surgery. These receptors originate from an adult with non-small cell lung cancer.

V gene TRBV4-2 combines with J gene TRBJ1-1, with D unresolved. The CDR3 is 15 residues long. Trimming cost V 1 base and J 0 bases, with 9 bases left between them. The V gene's germline CDR1 is LGHNA and CDR2 YNFKEQ. The CDR3 protein is CASSQGSQLNTEAFF. The DNA for the CDR3 is TGTGCCAGCAGCCAAGGGTCCCAGCTGAACACTGAAGCTTTCTTT.

The J gene is TRBJ2-7, the V gene TRBV11-2, with 10 bases fitting TRBD2. Germline values: CDR1 SGHAT, CDR2 FQNNGV. The CDR3 sequence is 17 residues long. The ends lost 2 bases at V and 4 bases at J; junction bases unmatched: 11. The CDR3 DNA reads TGTGCCAGCAGCTTAATCGGGGTGATAGCGGGGGGATACGAGCAGTACTTC. Protein: CASSLIGVIAGGYEQYF.

This chain uses TRBV10-3 with TRBJ2-1; TRBD1 aligns across 10 bases. CDR3 length: 15 residues. With 7 bases clipped from V and 6 bases from J, the junction kept 9 bases outside the gene matches. CDR1 is ENHRY, CDR2 SYGVKD, per germline. This CDR3 is CAIKEEGTGVNEQFF. CDR3 nucleotides: TGTGCCATCAAAGAAGAGGGGACAGGGGTCAATGAGCAGTTCTTC.

The J gene is TRBJ1-2, the V gene TRBV7-2; D unresolved. The germline gives CDR1 SGHTA, CDR2 FQGNSA. V was cut by 1 base and J by 7 bases, with 13 bases left in between. The CDR3 runs 14 residues. The CDR3 DNA is TGTGCCAGCAGCTTAGGAGGGCGAGCCGGTGGCTACACCTTC. This translates into CASSLGGRAGGYTF.

The J gene is TRBJ1-1, the V gene TRBV7-3; TRBD1 is a possible D gene (5 bases). The V gene's germline CDR1 is SGHTA and CDR2 FQGTGA. Trimming removed 2 bases at V and 4 bases at J, with 14 bases between. The CDR3 is made up of 15 amino acids. The CDR3, as DNA: TGTGCCAGCAGCTTAGATGGGACCACAGTCACTGAAGCTTTCTTT. This sequence encodes CASSLDGTTVTEAFF.

V and J are TRBV7-2 and TRBJ1-2; 7 bases agree with TRBD1. J gave up 4 bases and V 2 bases, and 7 bases lay outside the gene matches. Looked up from germline, CDR1 is SGHTA and CDR2 is FQGNSA. The CDR3 covers 15 residues. CDR3 nucleotide sequence: TGTGCCAGCAGCTTAAGCGGGACAGCCTTCTATGGCTACACCTTC. It specifies CASSLSGTAFYGYTF.

J is TRBJ1-6 and V is TRBV5-6; TRBD1 agrees at 7 bases. This CDR3 is built from 14 residues. The V and J ends lost 2 bases and 5 bases, in that order; junction bases with no gene match: 1. The germline V gene encodes CDR1 SGHDT and CDR2 YYEEEE. The CDR3 loop reads CASSFQGDNSPLHF. DNA of the CDR3: TGTGCCAGCAGCTTCCAGGGGGATAATTCACCCCTCCACTTT.

The CDR3 DNA is TGTGCCAGCAGTTTGATGGGGGCGGACTATGGCTACACCTTC. Protein product: CASSLMGADYGYTF. This chain connects TRBV27 to TRBJ1-2; possibly TRBD1 for D (6 bases). Per germline, CDR1 MNHEY and CDR2 SMNVEV (reference sequence). CDR3 length equals 14 residues. Trimming stripped 3 bases from V and 3 bases from J, with 11 bases between.

J is TRBJ2-1 and V is TRBV18, with 11 positions matching TRBD2. Germline loops: CDR1 KGHSH, CDR2 LQKENI. With 3 bases clipped from V and 13 bases from J, the junction kept 5 bases outside the gene matches. This CDR3 is built from 13 residues. The CDR3 region is CASSPTRLAGQFF. DNA for the CDR3: TGTGCCAGCTCACCCACCCGACTAGCGGGACAGTTCTTC. Full variable domain (outside the CDR3, taken from reference TRBV18 and TRBJ2-1): NAGVMQNPRHLVRRRGQEARLRCSPMKGHSHVYWYRQLPEEGLKFMVYLQKENIIDESGMPKERFSAEFPKEGPSILRIQQVVRGDSAAYFCASSPTRLAGQFFGPGTRLTVL.

CDR3 region: CASSPGSPYEQYF. The CDR3 DNA follows: TGTGCCAGCAGCCCGGGAAGTCCCTACGAGCAGTACTTC. The chain carries TRBV9 and TRBJ2-7, with TRBD2 as a possible D gene (5 bases). Trimming stripped 4 bases from V and 2 bases from J, with 10 bases between. CDR3 size: 13 residues. Germline-derived CDR1 and CDR2 are SGDLS and YYNGEE.

The chain is built from TRBV5-1 and TRBJ2-6; D is uncertain. Trimming stripped 0 bases from V and 12 bases from J, with 13 bases between. This CDR3 spans 14 amino acids. Germline-derived CDR1 and CDR2 are SGHRS and YFSETQ. The CDR3 is CASSLDFSPPVLTF. As DNA, the CDR3 is TGCGCCAGCAGCTTGGACTTCTCTCCCCCCGTCCTGACTTTC.

This clone was counted a single time. The gene calls are TRBV5-6 and TRBJ1-1, with TRBD1 matching over 7 bases. Trimming removed 2 bases from V and 1 base from J; junction bases left unmatched: 5. The germline V gene has CDR1 SGHDT and CDR2 YYEEEE. The CDR3 extends over 15 amino acids. CDR3 sequence: CASSLQPGGNTEAFF. The DNA of the CDR3 is TGTGCCAGCAGCTTACAACCAGGGGGGAACACTGAAGCTTTCTTT. Filled out from reference TRBV5-6 and TRBJ1-1, the complete variable domain reads DAGVTQSPTHLIKTRGQQVTLRCSPKSGHDTVSWYQQALGQGPQFIFQYYEEEERQRGNFPDRFSGHQFPNYSSELNVNALLLGDSALYLCASSLQPGGNTEAFFGQGTRLTVV.

The V gene is TRBV6-5, the J gene TRBJ2-2; TRBD1 or TRBD2 may be the D gene (5 bases each). V lost 8 bases to trimming and J lost 0 bases, with 7 bases between them. CDR1 and CDR2 from the germline V gene are MNHEY and SVGAGI. This CDR3 region has 13 residues. CDR3: CASWGSNTGELFF. The CDR3 DNA is TGTGCCAGCTGGGGGTCGAACACCGGGGAGCTGTTTTTT.

The genes are TRBV29-1 and TRBJ1-2, with a weak D call TRBD1 (5 bases). The CDR3 totals 12 residues. Trimming pared 3 bases from V and 13 bases from J, leaving 18 bases between. Looked up from germline, CDR1 is SQVTM and CDR2 is ANQGSEA. The CDR3 loop reads CSVEPMERTGTF. The CDR3 DNA reads TGCAGCGTTGAGCCTATGGAGCGTACAGGCACCTTC.

V is TRBV14 and J is TRBJ1-1; 9 bases map to TRBD1. This CDR3 has 13 residues. Germline CDR1 and CDR2: SGHDN and FVKESK. J gave up 4 bases and V 4 bases, and 1 base lay outside the gene matches. The CDR3 reads CASSRDRVTEAFF. The CDR3 nucleotides read TGTGCCAGCAGCCGGGACAGGGTCACTGAAGCTTTCTTT.

In this sample, this clone turned up a few times. The rearrangement uses TRBV2 and TRBJ1-1; maybe TRBD1 (5 bases). Germline V gene data show CDR1 as SNHLY and CDR2 as FYNNEI. The V end lost 8 bases, the J end lost 1 base, and 14 bases lay between the germline ends. The CDR3 extends over 14 amino acids. As DNA, the CDR3 is TGTGCCAGCTGGCAGGACAACAAGAACACTGAAGCTTTCTTT. Its protein product is CASWQDNKNTEAFF.

This clone was recorded only once. The rearrangement uses TRBV7-9 and TRBJ1-2; D unclear. V was shortened by 2 bases and J by 5 bases, with 15 bases between the two germline ends. This CDR3 contains 15 residues. The V gene's germline CDR1 is SEHNR and CDR2 FQNEAQ (reference sequence). CDR3: CASSLYGRGEYGYTF. The CDR3 coding sequence is TGTGCCAGCAGCTTATATGGTCGTGGGGAATATGGCTACACCTTC.

This clone was seen a few times. The CDR3 reads CASSLGGGNTDTQYF. The CDR3 DNA reads TGCGCCAGCAGCTTGGGGGGGGGAAACACAGATACGCAGTATTTT. The chain carries TRBV5-1 and TRBJ2-3; 7 bases are a match to TRBD2. Germline CDR1 reads SGHRS; CDR2 reads YFSETQ. This CDR3 contains 15 residues. Germline trimming cut 0 bases from V and 2 bases from J; bases unmatched to any gene: 3.

This CDR3 is CASSLPPSETQYF. The CDR3 DNA reads TGTGCCAGCAGCTTACCCCCATCGGAGACCCAGTACTTC. This chain connects TRBV5-6 to TRBJ2-5; D call uncertain. Trimming shortened V by 2 bases and J by 5 bases, and 10 bases separated the two germline ends. The CDR3 totals 13 residues. Looked up from germline, CDR1 is SGHDT and CDR2 is YYEEEE.

This chain connects TRBV7-6 to TRBJ1-1; D is possibly TRBD1 (6 bases). The CDR3 totals 17 residues. CDR1 is SGHVS, CDR2 FNYEAQ, per germline. Trimming removed 4 bases from V and 1 base from J, with 19 bases in between. The CDR3 loop reads CASSSKGTGRPNTEAFF. CDR3 DNA sequence: TGTGCCAGCAGCTCGAAAGGAACAGGGCGCCCGAACACTGAAGCTTTCTTT.

The J gene is TRBJ2-2, the V gene TRBV5-1; D not certain. V shed 4 bases and J shed 3 bases, with 13 bases lying between them. From germline, CDR1 is SGHRS and CDR2 YFSETQ. This CDR3 has 15 amino acids. CDR3 residues: CASSARPADTGELFF. Here the CDR3 DNA reads TGCGCCAGCAGCGCCCGCCCGGCAGACACCGGGGAGCTGTTTTTT.

The rearrangement joins TRBV7-2 to TRBJ2-1; D could derive from TRBD1 or TRBD2 (6 bases each). CDR3 size: 13 residues. Germline V gene lookup returns CDR1 SGHTA and CDR2 FQGNSA. With 1 base removed from V and 7 bases from J, the gap between germline ends came to 8 bases. The CDR3 spells CASSLGGANEQFF. Here the CDR3 DNA reads TGTGCCAGCAGCTTAGGGGGGGCTAATGAGCAGTTCTTC.